A single sample is the source of the 10 T cell receptor beta chains below, sequenced in a study of T cell repertoires in aging, cancer and after chemotherapy. Amplification of TCR beta used genomic DNA extracted from peripheral blood. Multiplex touch-down PCR with TRB-A/B primers amplified rearranged V-D-J TRB sequences. TCRdb redid the calling of the multiplex PCR reads with MiXCR, one entry per CDR3 protein. The sample shows roughly 2,000 distinct CDR3 sequences, over 60% of them seen only once. Sequencing used blood. These receptors were collected from a human donor with a solid tumor.

The chain has TRBV7-2 and TRBJ2-2; 15 bases fit TRBD2. The germline CDR1 and CDR2 sequences are SGHTA and FQGNSA. The CDR3 has 18 amino acids. Unmatched junction bases numbered 12, after V lost 5 bases and J lost 8 bases. The CDR3 DNA follows: TGTGCCAGCAGCCGGGGGACTAGCGGGAGGCGAATTGGTGGGGAGCTGTTTTTT. Translation: CASSRGTSGRRIGGELFF.

Comment on this clonotype: At one end the junction does not follow the germline gene, possibly because of a read error. CDR3 sequence reads: CAWRFRDRGNF. The DNA for the CDR3 is TGTGCCTGGAGATTCCGGGACAGAGGAAATTTT. The V call is TRBV30, the J call TRBJ1-3; 7 bases are a match to TRBD1. In germline, CDR1 is GTSNPN, CDR2 SVGIG (reference sequence). The CDR3 covers 11 residues.

This chain joins TRBV29-1 and TRBJ1-2, with D possibly matching TRBD1 (6 bases). This CDR3 is built from 12 residues. Trimming shortened V by 6 bases and J by 6 bases, and 14 bases separated the two germline ends. The V gene's germline CDR1 is SQVTM and CDR2 ANQGSEA. The CDR3 spells CSVDDRIDGYTF. CDR3 sequence (DNA): TGCAGCGTGGACGACAGGATCGATGGCTACACCTTC.

In its sample, this clonotype was seen a few times. The chain recombines TRBV19 with TRBJ1-6; 10 nucleotides match TRBD1. J lost 10 bases, V lost 6 bases, and 12 bases had no gene match. Germline CDR1 is LNHDA and CDR2 is SQIVND (reference sequence). The CDR3 is made up of 16 amino acids. The CDR3 sequence: CASSTSTGTGDSPLHF. CDR3 nucleotides: TGTGCCAGTAGCACCTCAACCGGGACAGGGGACTCACCCCTCCACTTT.

There are a few counts of this clonotype. The chain recombines TRBV6-1 with TRBJ2-2; D call uncertain. Germline lookup yields CDR1 MNHNS and CDR2 SASEGT. Trimming left V 5 bases short and J 4 bases short, with 14 bases between. The CDR3 has 15 residues. CDR3 bases: TGTGCCAGCAGTTATGGCCAGAGAGGCACCGGGGAGCTGTTTTTT. Protein sequence: CASSYGQRGTGELFF.

The CDR3 here is CSARLTTGQRSFNSPLHF. CDR3 bases: TGCAGTGCCCGTCTAACGACCGGACAGCGGAGCTTTAATTCACCCCTCCACTTT. The chain links TRBV20-1 to TRBJ1-6, with D maybe TRBD1 (6 bases). V dropped 6 bases and J dropped 6 bases, with 27 bases sitting between them. Germline V gene sequence: CDR1 DFQATT, CDR2 SNEGSKA (reference sequence). This CDR3 is built from 18 residues.

This sequence joins TRBV12-3 or TRBV12-4 and TRBJ2-7; D might be TRBD2 (5 bases). CDR3 length: 15 amino acids. With 1 base removed from V and 2 bases from J, the gap between germline ends came to 12 bases. The CDR3 reads CASSLESGETYEQYF. The CDR3 DNA sequence: TGTGCCAGCAGTTTAGAGTCCGGGGAGACCTACGAGCAGTACTTC.

The chain carries TRBV6-1 and TRBJ1-2; TRBD1 is a possible D gene (5 bases). Between the trimmed V and J ends, which lost 0 bases and 5 bases, there was a span of 13 bases. The CDR3 totals 15 residues. Germline V gives CDR1 MNHNS, CDR2 SASEGT. DNA for the CDR3: TGTGCCAGCAGTGAAGCGGAGTCGGGGGGGTATGGCTACACCTTC. Protein sequence: CASSEAESGGYGYTF.

This clonotype appeared a single time. The gene calls are TRBV18 and TRBJ2-7; a weak D match, TRBD2 (6 bases). V lost 3 bases and J lost 0, with 12 bases in between. This CDR3 is built from 15 residues. Germline CDR1 and CDR2: KGHSH and LQKENI. CDR3 amino acids: CASSPSAGSSYEQYF. The CDR3 DNA reads as TGTGCCAGCTCACCCTCAGCGGGTTCCTCCTACGAGCAGTACTTC.

The chain is built from TRBV7-9 and TRBJ2-1, with TRBD2 identical over 11 bases. CDR3 length: 16 residues. The V segment lost 7 bases and the J segment 5 bases; nucleotides outside the gene matches: 10. Germline-derived CDR1 and CDR2 are SEHNR and FQNEAQ (reference sequence). The CDR3 sequence is CASKRGGLAEHNEQFF. Here the CDR3 DNA reads TGTGCCAGCAAAAGAGGGGGACTAGCGGAGCACAATGAGCAGTTCTTC.